Listed below are T cell receptor beta chains from one sample, sequenced in a study of shared clonotypes between healthy human individuals. Clones were sequenced by immunoSEQ multiplex PCR, and TCRdb holds only the in-frame ones, with some missing. The sample includes 1,400,000 or so clones, around 98.5% of them seen just once. Sequenced: naive CD4+ T cells sorted from blood. These receptors all stem from a man aged 30 to 39 in good health. Each CDR3 is given with its conserved first and last residue. A D gene is named only where the DNA matches it firmly. The size entry is marked missing in some rows and otherwise reads once, few, many or a size class.

CDR3nt: TGTGCCAGCAGGGACAGCTTTCCTCATCAGCCCCAGCATTTT
CDR3aa: CASRDSFPHQPQHF
v_gene: TRBV2
j_gene: TRBJ1-5
abundance: NA
d_gene: NA

CDR3nt: TGTGCCAGCAAAGATTGGGAGGGGCAGCCCCAGCATTTT
CDR3aa: CASKDWEGQPQHF
v_gene: TRBV28
j_gene: TRBJ1-5
abundance: NA
d_gene: NA

CDR3nt: TGTGCCAGCAGCTCTTTGACCGGGACAGGGATCTACAATGAGCAGTTCTTC
CDR3aa: CASSSLTGTGIYNEQFF
v_gene: TRBV5-6
j_gene: TRBJ2-1
abundance: NA
d_gene: TRBD1

CDR3nt: TGTGCCAGCAGTACAGACATCAATGAGCAGTTCTTC
CDR3aa: CASSTDINEQFF
v_gene: TRBV2
j_gene: TRBJ2-1
abundance: NA
d_gene: NA

CDR3nt: TGTGCCAGCAGCGTAACCGGGAACTCCTACGAGCAGTACTTC
CDR3aa: CASSVTGNSYEQYF
v_gene: TRBV7-6
j_gene: TRBJ2-7
abundance: NA
d_gene: NA

CDR3nt: TGTGCCAGCCGTAACGACATCTTCGACACAGATACGCAGTATTTT
CDR3aa: CASRNDIFDTDTQYF
v_gene: TRBV6-5
j_gene: TRBJ2-3
abundance: NA
d_gene: NA

CDR3nt: TGTGCCAGTAGTGACTACAGGGAGCAGTACTTC
CDR3aa: CASSDYREQYF
v_gene: TRBV19
j_gene: TRBJ2-7
abundance: NA
d_gene: NA

CDR3nt: TGCGCCAGCAGCCCAGGACTCACCCCCTTCCCAGATACGCAGTATTTT
CDR3aa: CASSPGLTPFPDTQYF
v_gene: TRBV5-1
j_gene: TRBJ2-3
abundance: NA
d_gene: NA

CDR3nt: TGCGCCAGCAGCTTGGACACAACAACCGTTCTTCGGGGTAAGGGTGCTAGATTCGAGCAGTACTTC
CDR3aa: CASSLDTTTVLRGKGARFEQYF
v_gene: TRBV5-1
j_gene: TRBJ2-7
abundance: NA
d_gene: NA

CDR3nt: TGTGCCAGTAGTGTCGATAGCCTTAATGAGCAGTTCTTC
CDR3aa: CASSVDSLNEQFF
v_gene: TRBV19
j_gene: TRBJ2-1
abundance: NA
d_gene: NA

CDR3nt: TGTGCCAGCAGCTTGACAACAGGGCACACTGAAGCTTTCTTT
CDR3aa: CASSLTTGHTEAFF
v_gene: TRBV5-4
j_gene: TRBJ1-1
abundance: NA
d_gene: NA

CDR3nt: TGTGCCAGCAGCTTAGGGACAGGGAAGTCCTACGAGCAGTACTTC
CDR3aa: CASSLGTGKSYEQYF
v_gene: TRBV5-4
j_gene: TRBJ2-7
abundance: NA
d_gene: TRBD1

CDR3nt: TGTGCCACTACTGACAGGGGATACACTGAAGCTTTCTTT
CDR3aa: CATTDRGYTEAFF
v_gene: TRBV19
j_gene: TRBJ1-1
abundance: once
d_gene: TRBD1

CDR3nt: TGTGCCAGCAGCTTCGGTAGCGGGAGCCTAACAGATACGCAGTATTTT
CDR3aa: CASSFGSGSLTDTQYF
v_gene: TRBV5-8
j_gene: TRBJ2-3
abundance: NA
d_gene: TRBD2

CDR3nt: TGTGCCAGCAGCGGGGGGACAGGCTATGGCTACACCTTC
CDR3aa: CASSGGTGYGYTF
v_gene: TRBV7-8
j_gene: TRBJ1-2
abundance: NA
d_gene: TRBD1

CDR3nt: TGTGCCAGCAGTGCCATGACAGGGAAGGGCACTGAAGCTTTCTTT
CDR3aa: CASSAMTGKGTEAFF
v_gene: TRBV28
j_gene: TRBJ1-1
abundance: NA
d_gene: TRBD1

CDR3nt: TGTGCCAGCAGTCCCCACTTGGGGTTTGAGCAGCCCCAGCATTTT
CDR3aa: CASSPHLGFEQPQHF
v_gene: TRBV27
j_gene: TRBJ1-5
abundance: NA
d_gene: NA

CDR3nt: TGTGCCACCAGCTTCCGGTTTGGAACCCTCGGGGATACGCAGTATTTT
CDR3aa: CATSFRFGTLGDTQYF
v_gene: TRBV15
j_gene: TRBJ2-3
abundance: NA
d_gene: NA

CDR3nt: TGTGCCAGCAGTTCCCGGACAGGGGAAGGCAATCAGCCCCAGCATTTT
CDR3aa: CASSSRTGEGNQPQHF
v_gene: TRBV2
j_gene: TRBJ1-5
abundance: NA
d_gene: TRBD1

CDR3nt: TGTGCCAGCAGCGGCCCTATGGTACGCGAGCAGTACTTC
CDR3aa: CASSGPMVREQYF
v_gene: TRBV21-1
j_gene: TRBJ2-7
abundance: NA
d_gene: NA

CDR3nt: TGCGCCAGCAGCCAAGGACTCTATGGCTACACCTTC
CDR3aa: CASSQGLYGYTF
v_gene: TRBV4-3
j_gene: TRBJ1-2
abundance: NA
d_gene: NA

CDR3nt: TGCAGCGTTGAAGCGGGGTGGGGTACCTACGAGCAGTACTTC
CDR3aa: CSVEAGWGTYEQYF
v_gene: TRBV29-1
j_gene: TRBJ2-7
abundance: NA
d_gene: NA

CDR3nt: TGTGGATTTACGAACGCCACTGAAGCTTTCTTT
CDR3aa: CGFTNATEAFF
v_gene: TRBV2
j_gene: TRBJ1-1
abundance: NA
d_gene: NA

CDR3nt: TGTGCCCGAGGGGCCTACGAGCAGTACTTC
CDR3aa: CARGAYEQYF
v_gene: TRBV2
j_gene: TRBJ2-7
abundance: NA
d_gene: NA

CDR3nt: TGCAGCGTTCAGGGGGGGGATCAGCCCCAGCATTTT
CDR3aa: CSVQGGDQPQHF
v_gene: TRBV29-1
j_gene: TRBJ1-5
abundance: NA
d_gene: TRBD1

CDR3nt: TGTGCCAGCAGCTTGGTCAGGGATGGGGAGACCCAGTACTTC
CDR3aa: CASSLVRDGETQYF
v_gene: TRBV5-5
j_gene: TRBJ2-5
abundance: NA
d_gene: NA

CDR3nt: TGCACCAGCAGCTACTCATCAGGAGTCGTTTTCCATCGCGGGGAAGAGACCCAGTACTTC
CDR3aa: CTSSYSSGVVFHRGEETQYF
v_gene: TRBV1
j_gene: TRBJ2-5
abundance: NA
d_gene: NA

CDR3nt: TGCAGCGTTGTCGGCAGGTTTACCTACGAGCAGTACTTC
CDR3aa: CSVVGRFTYEQYF
v_gene: TRBV29-1
j_gene: TRBJ2-7
abundance: NA
d_gene: NA

CDR3nt: TGTGCCAGCAGCTTAGGTTGGGAGGGGGAGCAGTACTTC
CDR3aa: CASSLGWEGEQYF
v_gene: TRBV7-2
j_gene: TRBJ2-7
abundance: NA
d_gene: TRBD2

CDR3nt: TGTGCCAGCAGCCCGGGACTAGGCACCGGGGAGCTGTTTTTT
CDR3aa: CASSPGLGTGELFF
v_gene: TRBV7-2
j_gene: TRBJ2-2
abundance: once
d_gene: TRBD2

CDR3nt: TGTGCCAGCAGCTTGGAGGGTTCAGGGGCGCTCACCGGGGAGCTGTTTTTT
CDR3aa: CASSLEGSGALTGELFF
v_gene: TRBV5-6
j_gene: TRBJ2-2
abundance: NA
d_gene: NA

CDR3nt: TGCGCCGGAGTTACCCGGGACAGAAGAATCAATGAGCAGTTCTTC
CDR3aa: CAGVTRDRRINEQFF
v_gene: TRBV5-1
j_gene: TRBJ2-1
abundance: NA
d_gene: TRBD1

CDR3nt: TGTGCCAGCTCACCCCTGCCCCGGACTAGTTGGGAGACCCAGTACTTC
CDR3aa: CASSPLPRTSWETQYF
v_gene: TRBV18
j_gene: TRBJ2-5
abundance: NA
d_gene: TRBD2

CDR3nt: TGTGCCAGCAGCGTAGAACCTACAGGGCTCACTGAAGCTTTCTTT
CDR3aa: CASSVEPTGLTEAFF
v_gene: TRBV9
j_gene: TRBJ1-1
abundance: NA
d_gene: NA

CDR3nt: TGTGCCAGTAGTATAGATCTTTCAGACGGAACAGCTTTCTTT
CDR3aa: CASSIDLSDGTAFF
v_gene: TRBV19
j_gene: TRBJ1-1
abundance: NA
d_gene: NA

CDR3nt: TGTGCCAGCAGTGACAGGGGAAGAACGTCATACGAGCAGTACTTC
CDR3aa: CASSDRGRTSYEQYF
v_gene: TRBV6-1
j_gene: TRBJ2-7
abundance: NA
d_gene: NA

CDR3nt: TGTGCCAGCAGCTCCCCTTGGGGGAACACCGGGGAGCTGTTTTTT
CDR3aa: CASSSPWGNTGELFF
v_gene: TRBV7-9
j_gene: TRBJ2-2
abundance: NA
d_gene: NA

CDR3nt: TGTGCCATCAGTGACTCACGGTTGCCAGGAGGAAACACCATATATTTT
CDR3aa: CAISDSRLPGGNTIYF
v_gene: TRBV10-3
j_gene: TRBJ1-3
abundance: NA
d_gene: NA

CDR3nt: TGTGCCAGCAGCAAGGGACTAGCGGGAGGGGATTACGAGCAGTACTTC
CDR3aa: CASSKGLAGGDYEQYF
v_gene: TRBV5-4
j_gene: TRBJ2-7
abundance: NA
d_gene: TRBD2

CDR3nt: TGTGCCAGCAGCCGGGACAGGGGACAAGAGACCCAGTACTTC
CDR3aa: CASSRDRGQETQYF
v_gene: TRBV11-2
j_gene: TRBJ2-5
abundance: once
d_gene: TRBD1

CDR3nt: TGTGCCAGCTCACAGCGAGGGGACTACGAGCAGTACTTC
CDR3aa: CASSQRGDYEQYF
v_gene: TRBV18
j_gene: TRBJ2-7
abundance: NA
d_gene: NA

CDR3nt: TGCGCCAGCAGCCAAGTTGGGACTAGCGGATGGGGTGAGCAGTTCTTC
CDR3aa: CASSQVGTSGWGEQFF
v_gene: TRBV4-3
j_gene: TRBJ2-1
abundance: once
d_gene: TRBD2

CDR3nt: TGTGCCAGCACAGTCCGACGCAGCTCCTACGAGCAGTACTTC
CDR3aa: CASTVRRSSYEQYF
v_gene: TRBV28
j_gene: TRBJ2-7
abundance: NA
d_gene: NA

CDR3nt: TGTGCCAGTAGTCGAAGACTAGCGGGAGGGTACGAGCAGTACTTC
CDR3aa: CASSRRLAGGYEQYF
v_gene: TRBV19
j_gene: TRBJ2-7
abundance: NA
d_gene: TRBD2